This passage covers 19 T cell receptor beta chains from one sample sequenced in a study of regulatory T cells in long-lasting Graves disease. Time point in this sample: newly diagnosed GD, antithyroid drugs for less than 3 months. From RNA extracted from PBMCs, the TCR library was made. For TCR beta, libraries came from iRepertoire HTBI primers and Arm-PCR of CDR3 regions. TCRdb ran MiXCR on the multiplex PCR reads and lists one entry per CDR3 protein. The sample has about half a million distinct CDR3 sequences; around 12% are singletons. The data also belong to a second study, concerning T cells in Graves' hyperthyroidism and ophthalmopathy.

The sample consisted of peripheral blood mononuclear cells (PBMCs), taken at new diagnosis, from a patient treated with antithyroid drugs. These receptors were taken from a woman aged 30 to 39 with Graves disease.

This clonotype was seen many times. The chain is built from TRBV5-1 and TRBJ2-1; 8 nucleotides line up with TRBD2. J gave up 5 bases and V 0 bases, and 4 bases lay outside the gene matches. Germline CDR1 reads SGHRS; CDR2 reads YFSETQ. The CDR3 length is 15 residues. Written as DNA, the CDR3 is TGCGCCAGCAGCTTGGAAGCGGGAGTTGACAATGAGCAGTTCTTC. Its translation: CASSLEAGVDNEQFF.

This clonotype appeared many times. This chain joins TRBV29-1 and TRBJ1-2, with 8 bases matching TRBD1. The CDR3 has 13 amino acids. With V trimmed by 4 bases and J by 7 bases, 8 bases remained unmatched. Germline CDR1 and CDR2: SQVTM and ANQGSEA. CDR3 DNA: TGCAGCGTTGGAGGCAGGGGGCTTTCTGGCTACACCTTC. Encoded protein: CSVGGRGLSGYTF.

This clonotype occurred many times. This chain joins TRBV11-2 and TRBJ2-2; D not certain. This CDR3 region has 16 residues. The V end lost 5 bases, the J end lost 4 bases, and 17 bases lay between the germline ends. Germline CDR1 reads SGHAT; CDR2 reads FQNNGV. The CDR3 DNA reads as TGTGCCAGCAGCCCCTATAGGACCTCGGCCACCGGGGAGCTGTTTTTT. Encoded protein: CASSPYRTSATGELFF.

The chain uses TRBV24-1 and TRBJ2-7, with 7 bases fitting TRBD1. Germline V gives CDR1 KGHDR, CDR2 SFDVKD. The CDR3 totals 12 residues. Germline trimming cut 8 bases from V and 7 bases from J; bases unmatched to any gene: 7. The CDR3 here is CATMAGGDEQYF. The CDR3, as DNA: TGTGCCACCATGGCAGGGGGTGATGAGCAGTACTTC.

The chain has TRBV7-2 and TRBJ2-7; possible D gene TRBD2, 6 bases. The CDR3 totals 17 residues. V was trimmed by 3 bases and J by 5 bases, leaving 23 bases between them. Germline CDR1 reads SGHTA; CDR2 reads FQGNSA. CDR3 sequence (DNA): TGTGCCAGCAGCTTCCTTCGGGACTGGTCGACTAGGGACGAGCAGTACTTC. This translates into CASSFLRDWSTRDEQYF. Variable domain in full (rest from reference TRBV7-2 and TRBJ2-7): GAGVSQSPSNKVTEKGKDVELRCDPISGHTALYWYRQSLGQGLEFLIYFQGNSAPDKSGLPSDRFSAERTGGSVSTLTIQRTQQEDSAVYLCASSFLRDWSTRDEQYFGPGTRLTVT.

At least ten counts were recorded for this clonotype. The chain uses TRBV28 and TRBJ1-6; TRBD1 matches 8 bases. Germline-derived CDR1 and CDR2 are MDHEN and SYDVKM. V gave up 0 bases and J gave up 10 bases; unmatched junction bases: 2. The CDR3 consists of 14 residues. CDR3 DNA: TGTGCCAGCAGTTTATGGACAGGGGAATCACCCCTCCACTTT. Amino acids: CASSLWTGESPLHF.

The J gene is TRBJ1-1, the V gene TRBV6-2 or TRBV6-3; 8 nucleotides line up with TRBD1. Germline-derived CDR1 and CDR2 are MNHEY and SVGEGT. Trimming took 0 bases from V and 0 from J; bases not matched to a gene: 9. This CDR3 has 18 residues. CDR3 region: CASSYSGGRTGMNTEAFF. CDR3 nucleotide sequence: TGTGCCAGCAGTTACTCGGGAGGGCGGACAGGGATGAACACTGAAGCTTTCTTT.

This clonotype came up a few times. This chain joins TRBV9 and TRBJ2-7, with TRBD2 matching over 8 bases. Unmatched junction bases numbered 9, after V lost 0 bases and J lost 4 bases. Germline CDR1 reads SGDLS; CDR2 reads YYNGEE. There are 16 residues in the CDR3. CDR3 residues: CASSVGSGLVPYEQYF. The CDR3 DNA follows: TGTGCCAGCAGCGTAGGATCGGGACTAGTCCCGTACGAGCAGTACTTC.

This chain connects TRBV4-3 to TRBJ2-2; D is possibly TRBD2 (6 bases). CDR3 length: 17 residues. Germline assignment: CDR1 LGHNA and CDR2 YSLEER. Trimming cost V 0 bases and J 6 bases, with 17 bases left between them. In DNA form, the CDR3 reads TGCGCCAGCAGCCAAGACCCCGGAGGCGGGATGGCCGGGGAGCTGTTTTTT. Residues: CASSQDPGGGMAGELFF.

This clonotype was counted ten times or more. The rearrangement joins TRBV30 to TRBJ1-2; 7 bases agree with TRBD1. Germline CDR1 is GTSNPN and CDR2 is SVGIG (reference sequence). The ends lost 5 bases at V and 5 bases at J; junction bases unmatched: 14. The CDR3 extends over 15 amino acids. The CDR3 loop reads CAWRSLPRGVYGYTF. CDR3 sequence (DNA): TGTGCCTGGCGCTCCCTCCCCAGGGGGGTTTATGGCTACACCTTC.

This clonotype was seen at least ten times. This chain links TRBV27 with TRBJ2-2; 13 positions agree with TRBD2. V was pared by 5 bases and J by 5 bases, with 5 bases of the junction left unmatched. Germline V lookup: CDR1 MNHEY, CDR2 SMNVEV (reference sequence). The CDR3 loop spans 16 amino acids. The DNA of the CDR3 is TGTGCCAGCAGTACGGGACTAGCGGGACCGACCGGGGAGCTGTTTTTT. The encoded protein is CASSTGLAGPTGELFF.

The CDR3 reads CASSFRDRDFRFNQPQHF. The DNA of the CDR3 is TGTGCCAGCAGTTTTCGGGACAGGGACTTTAGGTTCAATCAGCCCCAGCATTTT. The J gene is TRBJ1-5, the V gene TRBV28; 9 nucleotides match TRBD1. Germline assignment: CDR1 MDHEN and CDR2 SYDVKM. This CDR3 region has 18 residues. The V and J ends lost 3 bases and 3 bases, in that order; junction bases with no gene match: 12.

This clonotype has ten or more counts. This chain uses TRBV20-1 with TRBJ1-1, with D hard to call. Germline values: CDR1 DFQATT, CDR2 SNEGSKA (reference sequence). V was trimmed by 5 bases and J by 4 bases, leaving 14 bases between them. CDR3 size: 13 residues. This chain's CDR3 is CSASLRGVTEAFF. The CDR3 nucleotides are TGCAGTGCTTCGCTTCGCGGGGTCACTGAAGCTTTCTTT.

This clonotype was seen at least ten times. The gene calls are TRBV27 and TRBJ1-2; TRBD1 might be the D (6 bases). Deletions cut 3 bases from V and 7 bases from J, with 12 bases between. The germline gives CDR1 MNHEY, CDR2 SMNVEV (reference sequence). The CDR3 totals 13 residues. The DNA for the CDR3 is TGTGCCAGCAGTTTTTCAGGGGCCACTGGCTACACCTTC. Protein: CASSFSGATGYTF.

This clonotype was recorded many times. J is TRBJ2-1 and V is TRBV30, with 15 bases fitting TRBD2. V lost 4 bases and J lost 4; bases outside the gene matches: 5. The CDR3 extends over 16 amino acids. The germline V gene encodes CDR1 GTSNPN and CDR2 SVGIG (reference sequence). The CDR3 reads CAWIGTSGRYYNEQFF. Here the CDR3 DNA reads TGTGCCTGGATCGGGACTAGCGGGAGGTATTACAATGAGCAGTTCTTC.

About this clonotype: Just one base apart from a much larger clone, this may be a read error. The chain employs TRBV7-9 and TRBJ2-1; TRBD2 aligns across 10 bases. V lost 0 bases, J lost 8 bases, and 10 bases stayed unmatched. The CDR3 is 17 residues long. From germline, CDR1 is SEHNR and CDR2 FQNEAQ (reference sequence). Written as DNA, the CDR3 is TGTGCCAGCAGCTTAGCTAGCGGGAGGTACTCTTCTTATGAGCAGTTCTTC. Its translation: CASSLASGRYSSYEQFF.

This clonotype came up a few times. The chain couples TRBV10-1 to TRBJ2-1, with D uncertain. The CDR3 extends over 13 amino acids. V lost 3 bases to trimming and J lost 4 bases, with 7 bases between them. Looked up from germline, CDR1 is WNHNN and CDR2 is SYGVQD (reference sequence). CDR3 in DNA: TGCGCCAGCAGTGAAGACGGATACAATGAGCAGTTCTTC. Its translation: CASSEDGYNEQFF.

This clonotype was observed many times. The chain uses TRBV5-4 and TRBJ2-3; D could derive from TRBD1 or TRBD2 (5 bases each). The germline gives CDR1 SGHNT, CDR2 YYREEE (reference sequence). The CDR3 sequence is 15 residues long. Deletions cut 0 bases from V and 2 bases from J, with 10 bases between. DNA for the CDR3: TGTGCCAGCAGCTTGGGGGTGGGACCCACAGATACGCAGTATTTT. Translated: CASSLGVGPTDTQYF.

This clonotype showed up just a few times. This chain connects TRBV19 to TRBJ1-5; TRBD1 matches at 7 bases. Germline V lookup: CDR1 LNHDA, CDR2 SQIVND (reference sequence). The junction had 3 bases not matched to a gene; V was cut back by 7 bases and J by 3 bases. This CDR3 is built from 13 residues. The CDR3 nucleotides are TGTGCCAGTATGGGACAGTACAATCAGCCCCAGCATTTT. It codes for CASMGQYNQPQHF.